This TCR beta chain was profiled in a study of cytomegalovirus exposure and HLA in healthy donors. PCR involved 60 Vbeta and 13 Jbeta primers. The table came from immunoSEQ multiplex PCR; TCRdb's copy has only in-frame clones and leaves some out. The profile shows 150,000 to 200,000 clones, approximately 65% of them singletons. Nominally healthy donors provided the samples, though records likely missed some immune exposures. The sequence derives from a man aged 40-55 years in good health and CMV-seronegative. The specimen was PBMCs.

The CDR3 here is CASSLAGGATDTQYF. The CDR3 nucleotides read TGCGCCAGCAGCTTGGCGGGGGGGGCCACAGATACGCAGTATTTT. The chain links TRBV5-1 to TRBJ2-3; TRBD2 aligns across 8 bases. Germline V lookup: CDR1 SGHRS, CDR2 YFSETQ. The CDR3 covers 15 residues. Losses at the gene ends were 0 bases for V and 2 bases for J; bases not matched to a gene: 2. Together with reference TRBV5-1 and TRBJ2-3, the CDR3 gives the full variable domain: KAGVTQTPRYLIKTRGQQVTLSCSPISGHRSVSWYQQTPGQGLQFLFEYFSETQRNKGNFPGRFSGRQFSNSRSEMNVSTLELGDSALYLCASSLAGGATDTQYFGPGTRLTVL.